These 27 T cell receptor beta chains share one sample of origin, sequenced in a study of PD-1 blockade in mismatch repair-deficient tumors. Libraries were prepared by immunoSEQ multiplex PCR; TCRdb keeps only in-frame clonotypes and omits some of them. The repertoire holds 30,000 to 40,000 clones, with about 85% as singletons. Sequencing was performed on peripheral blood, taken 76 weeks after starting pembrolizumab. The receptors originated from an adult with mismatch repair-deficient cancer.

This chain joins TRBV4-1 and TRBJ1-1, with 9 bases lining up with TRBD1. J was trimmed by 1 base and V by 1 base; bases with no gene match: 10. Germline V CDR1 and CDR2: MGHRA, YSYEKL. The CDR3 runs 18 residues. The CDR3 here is CASSQGVLTGGANTEAFF. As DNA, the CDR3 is TGCGCCAGCAGCCAAGGGGTCTTGACAGGGGGGGCGAACACTGAAGCTTTCTTT.

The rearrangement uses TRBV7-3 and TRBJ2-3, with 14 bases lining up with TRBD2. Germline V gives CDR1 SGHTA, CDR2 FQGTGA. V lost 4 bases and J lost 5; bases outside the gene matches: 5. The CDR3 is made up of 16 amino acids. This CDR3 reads CASSSPGLAGGDTQYF. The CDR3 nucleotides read TGTGCCAGCAGCTCGCCAGGACTAGCGGGAGGAGATACGCAGTATTTT. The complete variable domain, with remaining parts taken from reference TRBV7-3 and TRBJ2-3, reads GAGVSQTPSNKVTEKGKYVELRCDPISGHTALYWYRQSLGQGPEFLIYFQGTGAADDSGLPNDRFFAVRPEGSVSTLKIQRTERGDSAVYLCASSSPGLAGGDTQYFGPGTRLTVL.

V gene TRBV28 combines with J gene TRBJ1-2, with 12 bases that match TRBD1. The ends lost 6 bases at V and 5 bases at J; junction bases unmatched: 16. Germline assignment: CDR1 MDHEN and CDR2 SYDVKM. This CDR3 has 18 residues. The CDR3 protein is CASSFPGTGGDRVYGYTF. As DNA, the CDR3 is TGTGCCAGCAGCTTTCCCGGGACAGGGGGCGACCGGGTTTATGGCTACACCTTC.

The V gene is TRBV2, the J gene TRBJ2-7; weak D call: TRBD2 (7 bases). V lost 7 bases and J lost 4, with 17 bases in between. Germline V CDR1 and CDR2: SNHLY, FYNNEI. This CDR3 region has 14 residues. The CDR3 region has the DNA TGTGCCAGCACCCCCCGAAGCGGGACATACGAGCAGTACTTC. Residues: CASTPRSGTYEQYF. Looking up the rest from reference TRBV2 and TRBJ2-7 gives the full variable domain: EPEVTQTPSHQVTQMGQEVILRCVPISNHLYFYWYRQILGQKVEFLVSFYNNEISEKSEIFDDQFSVERPDGSNFTLKIRSTKLEDSAMYFCASTPRSGTYEQYFGPGTRLTVT.

CDR3 loop: CASSSTSGIGYNEQFF. The CDR3 DNA reads as TGTGCCAGCAGCTCTACTAGCGGGATAGGATACAATGAGCAGTTCTTC. The chain employs TRBV7-2 and TRBJ2-1; 10 bases align to TRBD2. The CDR3 extends over 16 amino acids. The V gene end was trimmed by 4 bases and the J gene end by 4 bases; junction bases not matched to a gene: 7. Germline values: CDR1 SGHTA, CDR2 FQGNSA.

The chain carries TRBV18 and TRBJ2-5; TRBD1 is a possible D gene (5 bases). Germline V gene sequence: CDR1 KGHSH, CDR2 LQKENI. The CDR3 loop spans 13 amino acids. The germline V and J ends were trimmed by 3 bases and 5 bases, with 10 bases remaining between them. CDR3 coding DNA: TGTGCCAGCTCACCGGGGCCCGGGGAGACCCAGTACTTC. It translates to CASSPGPGETQYF.

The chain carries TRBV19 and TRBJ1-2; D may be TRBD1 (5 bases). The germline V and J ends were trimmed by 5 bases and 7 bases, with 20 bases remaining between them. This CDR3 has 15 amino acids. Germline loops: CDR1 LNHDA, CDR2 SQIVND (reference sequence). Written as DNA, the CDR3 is TGTGCCAGTAGTCCCCCGATGCAGGGATCTATTGGCTACACCTTC. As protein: CASSPPMQGSIGYTF.

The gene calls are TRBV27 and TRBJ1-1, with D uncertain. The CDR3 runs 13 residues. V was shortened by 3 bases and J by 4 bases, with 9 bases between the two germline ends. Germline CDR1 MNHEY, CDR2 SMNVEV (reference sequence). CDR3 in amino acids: CASSLGVGTEAFF. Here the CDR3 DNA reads TGTGCCAGCAGTTTGGGCGTCGGCACTGAAGCTTTCTTT.

The CDR3 loop is CASSWTRSRGDGYTF. In nucleotides, the CDR3 is TGTGCCAGCAGTTGGACCCGCTCTAGGGGCGATGGCTACACCTTC. The J gene is TRBJ1-2, the V gene TRBV27, with D possibly being TRBD1 (5 bases). The germline V gene encodes CDR1 MNHEY and CDR2 SMNVEV (reference sequence). The CDR3 runs 15 residues. V was shortened by 4 bases and J by 6 bases, with 18 bases between the two germline ends.

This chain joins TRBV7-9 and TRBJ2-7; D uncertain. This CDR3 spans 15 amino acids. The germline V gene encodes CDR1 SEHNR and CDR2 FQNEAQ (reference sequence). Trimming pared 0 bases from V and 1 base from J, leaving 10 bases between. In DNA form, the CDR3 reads TGTGCCAGCAGCTTAGCCTCCCTAATATCCTACGAGCAGTACTTC. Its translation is CASSLASLISYEQYF. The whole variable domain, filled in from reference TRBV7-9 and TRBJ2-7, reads DTGVSQNPRHKITKRGQNVTFRCDPISEHNRLYWYRQTLGQGPEFLTYFQNEAQLEKSRLLSDRFSAERPKGSFSTLEIQRTEQGDSAMYLCASSLASLISYEQYFGPGTRLTVT.

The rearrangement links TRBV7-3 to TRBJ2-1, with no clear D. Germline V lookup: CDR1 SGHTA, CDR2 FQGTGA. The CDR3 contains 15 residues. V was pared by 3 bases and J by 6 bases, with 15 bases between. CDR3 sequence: CASSFTTLPVNEQFF. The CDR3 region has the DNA TGTGCCAGCAGCTTTACGACTCTCCCTGTCAATGAGCAGTTCTTC.

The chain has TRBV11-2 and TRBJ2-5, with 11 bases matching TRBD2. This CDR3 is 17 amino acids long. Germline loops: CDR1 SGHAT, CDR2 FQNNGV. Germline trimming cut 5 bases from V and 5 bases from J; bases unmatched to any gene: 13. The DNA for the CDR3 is TGTGCCAGCAGCCCCTGGGAATTAATAGCGGGAGGGGAGACCCAGTACTTC. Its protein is CASSPWELIAGGETQYF. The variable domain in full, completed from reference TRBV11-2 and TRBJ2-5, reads EAGVAQSPRYKIIEKRQSVAFWCNPISGHATLYWYQQILGQGPKLLIQFQNNGVVDDSQLPKDRFSAERLKGVDSTLKIQPAKLEDSAVYLCASSPWELIAGGETQYFGPGTRLLVL.

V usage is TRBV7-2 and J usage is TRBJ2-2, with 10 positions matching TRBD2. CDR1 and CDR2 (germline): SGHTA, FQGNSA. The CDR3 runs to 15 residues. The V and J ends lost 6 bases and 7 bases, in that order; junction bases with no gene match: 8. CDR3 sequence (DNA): TGTGCCAGCAGACTGAGCGGGAGGGCCGTCGGGGAGCTGTTTTTT. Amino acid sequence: CASRLSGRAVGELFF.

The CDR3 region has the DNA TGTGCCAGCAGCTCTCCGGACAGGGGGATCTATGGCTACACCTTC. Translation gives CASSSPDRGIYGYTF. This chain links TRBV7-6 with TRBJ1-2; 10 bases line up with TRBD1. The length of the CDR3 is 15 residues. V shed 4 bases, J shed 4 bases, and the junction held 6 bases outside the gene matches. Germline V gene data show CDR1 as SGHVS and CDR2 as FNYEAQ.

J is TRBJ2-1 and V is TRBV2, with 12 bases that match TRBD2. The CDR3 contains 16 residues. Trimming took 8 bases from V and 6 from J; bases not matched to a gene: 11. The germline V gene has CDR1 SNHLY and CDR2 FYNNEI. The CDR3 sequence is CASLGLAGPQANEQFF. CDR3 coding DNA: TGTGCCAGCCTTGGACTAGCGGGACCCCAGGCCAATGAGCAGTTCTTC.

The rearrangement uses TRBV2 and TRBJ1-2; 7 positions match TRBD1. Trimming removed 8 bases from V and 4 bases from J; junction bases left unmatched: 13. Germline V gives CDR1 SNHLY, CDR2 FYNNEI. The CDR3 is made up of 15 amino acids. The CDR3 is CASVAGDSGAYGYTF. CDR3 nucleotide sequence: TGTGCCAGCGTAGCCGGGGACAGCGGAGCCTATGGCTACACCTTC.

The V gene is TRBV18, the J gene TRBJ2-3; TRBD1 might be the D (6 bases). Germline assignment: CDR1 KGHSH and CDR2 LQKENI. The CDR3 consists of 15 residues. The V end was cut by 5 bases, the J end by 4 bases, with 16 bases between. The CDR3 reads CASSATAGDADTQYF. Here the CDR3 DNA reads TGTGCCAGCTCAGCCACGGCAGGGGATGCAGATACGCAGTATTTT.

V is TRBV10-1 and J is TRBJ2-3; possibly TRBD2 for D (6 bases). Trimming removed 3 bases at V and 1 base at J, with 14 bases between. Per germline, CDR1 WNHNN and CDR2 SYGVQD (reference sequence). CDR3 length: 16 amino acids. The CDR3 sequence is CASSEGLAPRTDTQYF. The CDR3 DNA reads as TGCGCCAGCAGTGAAGGGCTAGCGCCGCGCACAGATACGCAGTATTTT.

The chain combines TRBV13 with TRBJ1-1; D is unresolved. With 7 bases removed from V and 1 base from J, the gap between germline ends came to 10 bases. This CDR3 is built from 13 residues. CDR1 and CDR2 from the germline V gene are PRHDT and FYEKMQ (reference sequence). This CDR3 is CASTPSRNTEAFF. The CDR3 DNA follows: TGTGCCAGCACTCCTAGTCGGAACACTGAAGCTTTCTTT.

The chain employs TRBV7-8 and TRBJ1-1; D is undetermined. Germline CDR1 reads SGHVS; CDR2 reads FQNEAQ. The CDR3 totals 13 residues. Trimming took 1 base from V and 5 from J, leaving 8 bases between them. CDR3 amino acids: CASSLGDWTEAFF. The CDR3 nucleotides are TGTGCCAGCAGCTTAGGGGATTGGACTGAAGCTTTCTTT.

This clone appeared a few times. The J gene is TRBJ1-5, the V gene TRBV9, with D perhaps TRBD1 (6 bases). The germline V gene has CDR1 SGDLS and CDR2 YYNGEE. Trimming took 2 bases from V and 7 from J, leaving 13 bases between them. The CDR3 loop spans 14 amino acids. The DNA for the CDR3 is TGTGCCAGCAGCGTTGGGGAGGGGGAGCAGCCCCAGCATTTT. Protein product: CASSVGEGEQPQHF.

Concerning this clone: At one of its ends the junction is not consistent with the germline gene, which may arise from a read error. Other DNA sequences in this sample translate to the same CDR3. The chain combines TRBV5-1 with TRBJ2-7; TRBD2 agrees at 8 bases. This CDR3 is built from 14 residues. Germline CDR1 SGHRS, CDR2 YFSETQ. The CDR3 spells CASSLGSGIYEQYF. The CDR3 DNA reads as TGCGCCAGTAGCTTGGGTAGCGGGATCTACGAGCAGTACTTC.

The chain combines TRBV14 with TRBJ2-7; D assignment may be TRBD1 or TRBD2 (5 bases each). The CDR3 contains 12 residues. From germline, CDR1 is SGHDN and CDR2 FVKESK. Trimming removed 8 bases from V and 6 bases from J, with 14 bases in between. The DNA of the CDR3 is TGTGCCAGCGGACGGTTGGGGGTCGAGCAGTACTTC. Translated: CASGRLGVEQYF. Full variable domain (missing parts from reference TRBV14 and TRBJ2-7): EAGVTQFPSHSVIEKGQTVTLRCDPISGHDNLYWYRRVMGKEIKFLLHFVKESKQDESGMPNNRFLAERTGGTYSTLKVQPAELEDSGVYFCASGRLGVEQYFGPGTRLTVT.

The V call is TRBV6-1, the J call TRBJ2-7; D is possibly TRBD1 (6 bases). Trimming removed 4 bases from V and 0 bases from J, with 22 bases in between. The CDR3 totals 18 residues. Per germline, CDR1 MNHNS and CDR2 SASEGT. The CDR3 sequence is CASSGTTGNRASSYEQYF. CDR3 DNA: TGTGCCAGCAGTGGAACTACAGGGAACCGGGCTAGCTCCTACGAGCAGTACTTC.

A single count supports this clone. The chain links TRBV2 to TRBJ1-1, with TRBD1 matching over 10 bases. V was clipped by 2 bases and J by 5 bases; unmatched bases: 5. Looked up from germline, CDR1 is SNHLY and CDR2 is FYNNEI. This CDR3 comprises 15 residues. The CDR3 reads CASSEIWTGGTEAFF. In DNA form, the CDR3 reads TGTGCCAGCAGTGAAATCTGGACAGGGGGGACTGAAGCTTTCTTT.

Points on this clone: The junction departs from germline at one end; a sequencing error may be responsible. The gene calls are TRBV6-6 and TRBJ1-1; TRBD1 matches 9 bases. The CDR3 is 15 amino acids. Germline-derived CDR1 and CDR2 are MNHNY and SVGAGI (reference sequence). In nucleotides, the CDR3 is TGTGCCAGCAGTTACTCGGGGACAGGGAACGCTGAAGCTTTCTTT. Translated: CASSYSGTGNAEAFF.

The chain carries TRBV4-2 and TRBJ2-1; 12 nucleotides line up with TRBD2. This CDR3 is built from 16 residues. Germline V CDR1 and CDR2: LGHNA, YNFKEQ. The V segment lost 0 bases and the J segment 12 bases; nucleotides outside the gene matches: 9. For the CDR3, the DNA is TGTGCCAGCAGCCAAGATCAGCTAGCGGGAGGGGGGACGCAGTTCTTC. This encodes CASSQDQLAGGGTQFF.